This T cell receptor (beta chain) is from a study of cytomegalovirus exposure and HLA in healthy donors (TCRdb year 2017). Describing the broader study: According to an earlier analysis of 587 of the donors, about 179 million T cells yielded 117 million unique TCR beta sequences and roughly 280 Gb of sequence data. An early release that covered roughly 600 HLA-typed donors contained 300 to 350 gigabases of sequencing data and about 93 million unique TCR sequences. High-throughput TCR immunosequencing, statistical association of individual TCRs with disease status, and machine learning were combined to predict cytomegalovirus infection status. Four to six DR-DQ haplotypes were handled as single units for association and clustering, since linkage in the cohort was strong. Among about 400 genotyped donors of the cohort, an average of approximately 220,000 unique TCR beta nucleotide sequences was sequenced per donor, of which approximately 19% were non-productive. Every discovery cohort repertoire had been produced on one sequencing platform. A later genetic analysis used genome-wide SNP genotypes for about 65% of the roughly 700 donors, treating that subset as a discovery cohort. In the later analysis, no new phenotypic data were used to find candidate immune exposures; instead, reliance was placed on TCR beta sequences and their occurrence across donors. The study was designed to test whether signatures of past pathogen exposure could be identified by cataloging public T cell receptors. Besides the first cohort of 500 to 700 subjects, a separate validation cohort made up of around 120 different subjects was used. Typing coverage differed by locus: A, B, C, DRB1 and DQB1 were typed in roughly 620-640 donors, DQA1 in approximately 520, DPA1 in approximately 610, and DPB1 in 450 to 480. Using immunosequencing, the study profiled T cell repertoires from 666 subjects and related those repertoires to cytomegalovirus serostatus. To decide whether each TCR beta V gene segment behaved as functional or pseudogenic, an earlier analysis of approximately 590 of the donors relied on high-throughput TCR beta sequencing. Alongside the repertoire data, information on donor age, sex, ethnicity and CMV serostatus was compiled. The genetic ancestry cluster associated with self-reported Caucasian donors included around 76% of the approximately 400 genotyped donors. Class I and class II HLA loci were covered by the typing at four-digit resolution. A later analysis re-analyzed previously published TCR beta repertoires from roughly 600 donors and added high-resolution HLA genotyping to study TCR occurrence patterns.

CDR1 and CDR2, per the germline V gene, are SNHLY and FYNNEI. Germline trimming: 10 bases from V, 0 bases from J; junction bases outside gene matches: 10. Spanning cysteine to phenylalanine, the CDR3 consists of 17 amino acids. Only the CDR3 part of the read is kept: 51 bases, read in frame from the first base. Library prep was done by the immunoSEQ multiplex PCR assay. For the multiplex PCR, a mixture combining 60 forward primers for TCR Vbeta segments and 13 reverse primers for TCR Jbeta segments was used. Amplification of the CDR3 region of rearranged TCR beta genes was performed with a multiplex PCR assay on genomic DNA. The Illumina HiSeq System was used to sequence the amplified TCR beta libraries as 87-base-pair reads. For the original study's pipeline: In a later analysis, tens of millions of unique TCR beta chains were counted across the approximately 670 repertoires, and around 11 million of these chains were shared by at least two donors. Raw reads were error-corrected and collapsed into unique sequences by a nearest-neighbor algorithm in which closely related sequences were merged to remove PCR and sequencing errors. CDR3 sequences were aligned to IMGT reference sequences to assign V, D and J gene segments. Each retained sequence needed at least a six-nucleotide match to both a V gene segment and a J gene segment. Rearrangements were called productive when the CDR3 lacked stop codons and stayed in frame with V and J; all others were non-productive. Following IMGT convention, CDR3 was defined as the stretch from the second conserved V-encoded cysteine to the conserved J-encoded phenylalanine. The earlier analysis of about 620 of the donors excluded sequences that lacked an unambiguous match to a single V gene segment. In an earlier analysis of several hundred of the donors, V segments were called functional above 56.7% productive rearrangements and were called segregating when the between-donor standard deviation exceeded 5%. A statistical classification framework was developed to diagnose cytomegalovirus status using the catalog of TCR beta chain sequences. A later analysis assigned V and J genes by comparing TCR nucleotide sequences with IMGT/GENE-DB human TR gene sequences. In a later analysis, CDR3 sequences and most-parsimonious VDJ recombination scenarios were assigned using the TCRdist pipeline. In a later analysis, each TCR beta chain was defined by its CDR3 amino acid sequence together with its V-gene family, and reads without a unique V-gene family were excluded. A later analysis removed several hundred highly shared, low-generation-probability nucleotide sequences to deal with suspected cross-contamination and a sequencing artifact. In a later analysis, a clonal expansion index was calculated for each public chain from normalized within-repertoire ranks of inferred template counts. Generation probabilities in a later analysis came from a VDJ recombination model fitted to out-of-frame rearrangements, and those results were checked against IGoR. In a later analysis, hypergeometric tests were used to score TCR-TCR, TCR-HLA and TCR-CMV co-occurrence, with a repertoire-size bias correction applied to TCR pairs. To estimate false discovery rates, a later analysis permuted the HLA or CMV assignments 20 times. A later analysis grouped co-occurring TCRs with DBSCAN, adding TCRdist sequence similarity when clustering within HLA-allele-positive subsets. Repertoires with fewer than 30,000 or more than 120,000 public chains, plus five repertoires with anomalous nucleotide sharing, were excluded from co-occurrence clustering. TCRdb stores this immuneACCESS table with in-frame sequences only. Part of the clones is absent; in the studies checked, under half of the shortfall reflects unresolved V genes, and no reason is known for the rest. That table furnishes V, J and clone size, whereas the DNA furnished D and trimming. This sample's table lists about 170,000 clones. The top ten clones comprise about 1.2% of the sample.

Study-wide conclusions, independent of this receptor: The cohort was sequenced for TCR beta chains only, and without alpha or paired-chain data the features that could be detected were limited. Presence/absence analyses assumed roughly uniform sequencing depth across donors, an assumption that may not hold. Because HLA typing was missing for some donors at each locus, association tests included only the typed subset. Some IMGT-functional V segments, including TRBV6-2 and TRBV6-3, could not be told apart with the 87-base-pair reads, so those segments were excluded. In a later analysis, most CMV-associated TCR beta chains were found to appear HLA-restricted, with HLA associations seemingly driven largely by CMV exposure. The study listed 150 to 200 TCR beta chains as associated with cytomegalovirus. Correlated functional status among segregating V segments might be attributable to linkage disequilibrium, but an unknown experimental factor could not be ruled out. A later analysis found that HLA-associated TCR beta chains were more clonally expanded and had lower generation probabilities than equally common non-associated chains. Across donors, most TCR sequences were observed very rarely, whereas some public TCRs were present in many individuals. An association between a missense DCLRE1C variant and V-gene and J-gene trimming of TCR beta chains was found in a later genetic analysis and replicated in an independent cohort. Because counts were too low, roughly 17 rarely observed V segments, including chromosome 9 orphons, were left out of the earlier analysis of 587 of the donors. According to a later genetic analysis, donors in an Asian-associated ancestry cluster had fewer N-insertions in productive TCRs than the approximately 650-donor mean. Three of the identified cytomegalovirus-associated TCR beta chains were confirmed in vitro to be specific for cytomegalovirus antigens. An earlier analysis of approximately 590 of the donors showed that most TCR beta V segments appeared in productive rearrangements either about 90% or about 30% of the time, which broadly matched IMGT annotations. Immune exposure information for the cohort was limited to CMV serostatus. A later analysis reported that several top co-occurrence clusters appeared linked to parvovirus B19, influenza, CMV and Epstein-Barr virus. When HLA alleles, especially DR and DQ, strongly co-occurred, TCR associations were difficult to assign to individual alleles. A later analysis associated 16,951 TCR beta sequences with specific HLA alleles at a false discovery rate of 0.05. According to the authors, the approach could potentially be generalized to other disease states and immunological phenotypes. In a later analysis, TCR association rates were found to vary across HLA loci, with the most associated TCRs seen for DRB1 alleles and the fewest for HLA-C alleles. A cluster of highly shared sequence variants was judged likely to be a technical artifact of the sequencing pipeline. A further reported finding was that TCR beta sequences accurately predicted the HLA-A and HLA-B alleles for most subjects in the first cohort. The classifier was reported to diagnose cytomegalovirus status with high specificity and sensitivity in both the original cohort and the validation cohort.

Comment on this clone: The antigen this receptor binds is unknown.

The cohort was made up of 666 healthy bone marrow donors. At the time of sampling, all cohort members were nominally healthy, though unrecorded immune exposures were likely present. The donor tested CMV seronegative and was one of the 352 seronegative cohort members. Every donor gave a peripheral blood sample, and the peripheral blood mononuclear cells from that sample were used for TCR beta sequencing. The Qiagen DNeasy Blood Extraction Kit was used to extract genomic DNA from the blood cell samples. The chain uses TRBV2 and TRBJ2-6, with TRBD1 identical over 9 junction bases. This TCR was sampled from a woman aged 55-70 years in good health and CMV-seronegative. Sequenced sample: PBMCs. The DNA reads as follows: TGTGCCACCAAGCCGGGACAGGGAGTCTCTGGGGCCAACGTCCTGACTTTC. It translates to CATKPGQGVSGANVLTF.